The clone carrying this T cell receptor (beta chain) occurred a few times. This sample is drawn from a study of T cells in localized non-small cell lung cancer. Profiling relied on immunoSEQ multiplex PCR, and the TCRdb table lists in-frame clones only, not all of them. The table shows over 15,000 clones, with approximately 85% occurring only once. The sequence was collected from a male donor at least 60 years old with stage I lung adenocarcinoma. The specimen comprised peripheral blood, sampled before any cancer treatment.

CDR3 in DNA: TGCGCCAGCAGTGACGGCGGGACAGGGGACAATGAGCAGTTCTTC. Translated, it gives CASSDGGTGDNEQFF. The chain employs TRBV10-1 and TRBJ2-1; 10 bases are a match to TRBD1. Germline trimming cut 3 bases from V and 5 bases from J; bases unmatched to any gene: 4. CDR1 and CDR2 from the germline V gene are WNHNN and SYGVQD (reference sequence). This CDR3 comprises 15 residues.